The following is a TCR beta chain sequence with its context. Its antigen is undetermined. Some clones are missing from TCRdb's copy, which holds only in-frame ones; the method was immunoSEQ multiplex PCR. The sample includes roughly 120,000 clones, roughly nine tenths of them seen just once. This sample was included in a study of T cell clones after liver transplantation. Whole-study context: TCRbeta sequencing after a pre-transplant mixed lymphocyte reaction identified graft-donor-reactive clones, later tracked in post-transplant blood. Samples came pre-transplant, pre-randomization before withdrawal, and post-randomization after withdrawal ended. The study, taken as a whole, reports: Low donor cell numbers restricted donor-reactive repertoire measurement in a couple of subjects. Post-transplant, graft-donor-reactive CD4 TCRbeta sequences in blood dropped significantly in most of the 8 subjects.

The CDR3 is 16 amino acids. Germline-derived CDR1 and CDR2 are MDHEN and SYDVKM. J gave up 3 bases and V 4 bases, and 3 bases lay outside the gene matches. The sequencing here drew on CD4+ T cells from blood, taken 12 months after liver transplant. The TCR comes from a human patient who received a liver transplant. The graft donor may account for some of the T cells. The rearrangement joins TRBV28 to TRBJ2-2; 12 bases align to TRBD2. CDR3 nucleotide sequence: TGTGCCAGCAGTTCGACTAGCGGGAGAGACACCGGGGAGCTGTTTTTT. It translates to CASSSTSGRDTGELFF.